The entry that follows covers one TCR beta chain sequence. Expressed TCRB transcripts were sequenced because the entire RNA isolate underwent reverse transcription. Produced via immunoSEQ multiplex PCR; TCRdb's table is partial and in-frame only. The sample contains around 140,000 clones, roughly 9.7% of which appear only once. Cells sorted by CD45RO/CCR7/CD25/CD127/CD95/CD27 comprised CD4+ naive, central memory, regulatory and stem cell-like memory cells. The trim removed 7 bases at V and 2 bases at J, leaving 9 bases unmatched. This CDR3 is 15 amino acids long. The germline gives CDR1 SNHLY, CDR2 FYNNEI. The record originates from a study of beta chain features in type 1 diabetes.

This receptor was identified in a woman in her thirties or forties in good health. The rearrangement uses TRBV2 and TRBJ2-3; 7 nucleotides match TRBD2. Sequencing input: central memory CD4+ T cells from blood. The CDR3 is CASNPAGFATDTQYF. The DNA for the CDR3 is TGTGCCAGCAATCCAGCGGGGTTTGCCACAGATACGCAGTATTTT.